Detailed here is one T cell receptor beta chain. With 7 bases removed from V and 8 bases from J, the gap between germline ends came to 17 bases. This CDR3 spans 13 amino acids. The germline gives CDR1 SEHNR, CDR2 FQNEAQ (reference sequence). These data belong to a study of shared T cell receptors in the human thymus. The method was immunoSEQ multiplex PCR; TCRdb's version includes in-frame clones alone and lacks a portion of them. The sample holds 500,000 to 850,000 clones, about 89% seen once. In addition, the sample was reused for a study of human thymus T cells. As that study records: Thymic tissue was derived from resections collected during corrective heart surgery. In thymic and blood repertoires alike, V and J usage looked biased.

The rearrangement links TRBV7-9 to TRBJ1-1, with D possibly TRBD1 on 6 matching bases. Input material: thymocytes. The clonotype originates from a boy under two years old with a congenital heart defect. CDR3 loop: CASIYRVTTEAFF. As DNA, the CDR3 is TGTGCCAGCATCTACAGGGTGACCACAGAAGCTTTCTTT.